This is a list of T cell receptor beta chains from one sample in a study of OX40 agonist ivuxolimab in advanced cancers. Repertoires were generated with immunoSEQ multiplex PCR, while TCRdb's copy carries only in-frame clones and drops some. The profile shows 70,000 to 90,000 clones, about 90% of them singletons. The sequencing here drew on CD4+ or CD8+ T cells sorted from blood, taken in a trial of the OX40 agonist ivuxolimab. The receptors stem from an adult with an advanced solid tumor such as melanoma, head and neck, liver or kidney cancer. Both conserved end residues are trimmed from each CDR3. The order of the fields is V gene, J gene, CDR3 protein.

V gene: TRBV12-5
J gene: TRBJ1-5
CDR3 protein: ASGFQISQPQH

V gene: TRBV6-1
J gene: TRBJ2-5
CDR3 protein: ASSEVLAGGPETQY

V gene: TRBV9
J gene: TRBJ1-1
CDR3 protein: ASSVGPNTEAF

V gene: TRBV9
J gene: TRBJ2-1
CDR3 protein: ASSVGFGDEQF

V gene: TRBV28
J gene: TRBJ2-5
CDR3 protein: ASSYPRTGTNEETQY

V gene: TRBV10-2
J gene: TRBJ1-4
CDR3 protein: ASSGREGQLF

V gene: TRBV7-9
J gene: TRBJ2-6
CDR3 protein: ASSLQTGANVLT

V gene: TRBV6-5
J gene: TRBJ1-2
CDR3 protein: ASSYSIASNYGYT

V gene: TRBV9
J gene: TRBJ2-5
CDR3 protein: ASSVGLQQETQY

V gene: TRBV6-5
J gene: TRBJ1-2
CDR3 protein: ASSYAQGASRGYT

V gene: TRBV16
J gene: TRBJ1-5
CDR3 protein: ASSQSEGNQPQH

V gene: TRBV30
J gene: TRBJ2-3
CDR3 protein: AWSVGGGGTDTQY

V gene: TRBV30
J gene: TRBJ2-5
CDR3 protein: ASRTRSQETQY

V gene: TRBV29-1
J gene: TRBJ2-6
CDR3 protein: SVGSPAGANVLT

V gene: TRBV12-5
J gene: TRBJ2-2
CDR3 protein: ASGWGAGELF

V gene: TRBV7-3
J gene: TRBJ2-3
CDR3 protein: ASSPPAGVTDTQY

V gene: TRBV9
J gene: TRBJ1-1
CDR3 protein: ASSEQPDRLMNTEAF

V gene: TRBV4-1
J gene: TRBJ1-5
CDR3 protein: ASSQAGSNQPQH

V gene: TRBV6-1
J gene: TRBJ1-2
CDR3 protein: ASSDPSGQGFGYT

V gene: TRBV5-4
J gene: TRBJ2-3
CDR3 protein: ASSRGQGATDTQY

V gene: TRBV19
J gene: TRBJ1-5
CDR3 protein: ASSIRDTYQPQH

V gene: TRBV27
J gene: TRBJ2-2
CDR3 protein: ASSLLTRGNTGELF

V gene: TRBV29-1
J gene: TRBJ2-1
CDR3 protein: SVEDRSRAYPGNEQF

V gene: TRBV4-2
J gene: TRBJ2-1
CDR3 protein: ASSQSTGAPGNEQF

V gene: TRBV7-2
J gene: TRBJ2-1
CDR3 protein: ASSFGAGGSEQF

V gene: TRBV6-5
J gene: TRBJ2-1
CDR3 protein: ASSEGNEQF

V gene: TRBV28
J gene: TRBJ2-1
CDR3 protein: ASSLRGIHNEQF

V gene: TRBV27
J gene: TRBJ2-3
CDR3 protein: ATGQGADTQY

V gene: TRBV6-5
J gene: TRBJ2-1
CDR3 protein: ASSPTYLYNEQF

V gene: TRBV30
J gene: TRBJ1-1
CDR3 protein: ASGQGLNTEAF

V gene: TRBV11-2
J gene: TRBJ2-2
CDR3 protein: ASSPNSYGELF

V gene: TRBV27
J gene: TRBJ1-5
CDR3 protein: ASSSTATGSIRAQH

V gene: TRBV4-2
J gene: TRBJ1-1
CDR3 protein: ASSQDRVGTEAF

V gene: TRBV7-3
J gene: TRBJ2-1
CDR3 protein: ASSRRGGGNEQF

V gene: TRBV4-3
J gene: TRBJ2-1
CDR3 protein: ASSQDGGSYNEQF

V gene: TRBV30
J gene: TRBJ2-3
CDR3 protein: AWSGADTQY

V gene: TRBV28
J gene: TRBJ1-3
CDR3 protein: ASSLRGSGNTIY

V gene: TRBV19
J gene: TRBJ1-5
CDR3 protein: ASTRQYSNQPQH

V gene: TRBV6-5
J gene: TRBJ1-2
CDR3 protein: ASSYHQTGPNYGYT

V gene: TRBV15
J gene: TRBJ2-3
CDR3 protein: ATSREGLADTQY

V gene: TRBV7-8
J gene: TRBJ2-1
CDR3 protein: ASSLALSGAPYNEQF

V gene: TRBV4-1
J gene: TRBJ1-5
CDR3 protein: ASSQVLGGQPQH

V gene: TRBV28
J gene: TRBJ1-5
CDR3 protein: ASVGGNSNQPQH

V gene: TRBV19
J gene: TRBJ1-5
CDR3 protein: ASSGRTGNNQPQH

V gene: TRBV6-5
J gene: TRBJ1-1
CDR3 protein: ASREQGLNTEAF

V gene: TRBV6-1
J gene: TRBJ2-1
CDR3 protein: ASSELAGPLIYNEQF